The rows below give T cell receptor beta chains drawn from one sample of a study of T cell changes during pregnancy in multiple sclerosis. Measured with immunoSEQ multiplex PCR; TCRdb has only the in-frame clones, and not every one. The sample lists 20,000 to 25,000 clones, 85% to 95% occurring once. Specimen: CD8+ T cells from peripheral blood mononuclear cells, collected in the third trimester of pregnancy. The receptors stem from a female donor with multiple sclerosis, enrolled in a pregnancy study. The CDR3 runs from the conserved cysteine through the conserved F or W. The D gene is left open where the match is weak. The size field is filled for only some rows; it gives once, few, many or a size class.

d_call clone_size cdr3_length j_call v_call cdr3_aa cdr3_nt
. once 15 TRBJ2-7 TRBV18 CASSPPQGASYEQYF TGTGCCAGCTCACCACCCCAGGGCGCGAGCTACGAGCAGTACTTC
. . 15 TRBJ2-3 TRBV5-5 CASSSGFFSTDTQYF TGTGCCAGCAGCTCAGGGTTTTTTTCGACAGATACGCAGTATTTT
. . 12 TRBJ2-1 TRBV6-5 CASSYSGNEQFF TGTGCCAGCAGTTACTCCGGGAATGAGCAGTTCTTC
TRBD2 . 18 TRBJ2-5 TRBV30 CAWSEPGLAGGPVETQYF TGTGCCTGGAGTGAACCGGGACTAGCGGGAGGGCCGGTAGAGACCCAGTACTTC
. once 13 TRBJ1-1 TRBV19 CASGPGQNTEAFF TGTGCCAGCGGACCGGGACAGAACACTGAAGCTTTCTTT
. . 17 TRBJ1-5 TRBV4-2 CASSRYFPPDSNQPQHF TGTGCCAGCAGCCGCTACTTCCCCCCCGATAGCAATCAGCCCCAGCATTTT
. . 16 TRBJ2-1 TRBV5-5 CASSLSPQSRGNEQFF TGTGCCAGCAGCCTATCTCCCCAAAGTCGGGGTAATGAGCAGTTCTTC
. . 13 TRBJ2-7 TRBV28 CASTETGGGEQYF TGTGCCAGCACGGAGACAGGAGGAGGCGAGCAGTACTTC
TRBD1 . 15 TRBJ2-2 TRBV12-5 CASGSGQGYTGELFF TGTGCTAGTGGTTCGGGACAGGGGTACACCGGGGAGCTGTTTTTT
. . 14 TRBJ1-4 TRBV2 CASSESPANEKLFF TGTGCCAGCAGTGAAAGCCCGGCTAATGAAAAACTGTTTTTT
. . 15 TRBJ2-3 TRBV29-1 CSVEPGWVGTDTQYF TGCAGCGTTGAGCCGGGATGGGTTGGGACAGATACGCAGTATTTT
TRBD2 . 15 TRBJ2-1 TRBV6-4 CASSPGTSGTNEQFF TGTGCCAGCAGTCCCGGGACTAGCGGGACCAATGAGCAGTTCTTC
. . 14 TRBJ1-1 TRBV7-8 CASSLNIMNTEAFF TGTGCCAGCAGCTTAAATATTATGAACACTGAAGCTTTCTTT
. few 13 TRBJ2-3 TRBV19 CASTRRAGDTQYF TGTGCCAGTACCCGACGGGCGGGAGATACGCAGTATTTT
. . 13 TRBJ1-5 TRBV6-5 CASSPTDYQPQHF TGTGCCAGCAGTCCGACAGATTATCAGCCCCAGCATTTT
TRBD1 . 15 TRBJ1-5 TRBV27 CASSSIHRGGQPQHF TGTGCCAGCAGTTCAATTCACAGGGGGGGACAGCCCCAGCATTTT
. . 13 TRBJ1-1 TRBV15 CATSSGRDTEAFF TGTGCCACCAGCAGCGGGAGGGACACTGAAGCTTTCTTT
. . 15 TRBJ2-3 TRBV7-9 CASSLAQGATDTQYF TGTGCCAGCAGCTTAGCACAGGGCGCTACAGATACGCAGTATTTT
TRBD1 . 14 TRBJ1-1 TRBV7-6 CASSPTGGTGEAFF TGTGCCAGCAGCCCAACAGGGGGAACGGGTGAAGCTTTCTTT
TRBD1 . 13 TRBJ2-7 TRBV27 CASSWDRTYEQYF TGTGCCAGCAGTTGGGACAGGACCTACGAGCAGTACTTC
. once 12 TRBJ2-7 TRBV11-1 CASSFYYWEQYF TGTGCCAGCAGCTTCTACTATTGGGAGCAGTACTTC
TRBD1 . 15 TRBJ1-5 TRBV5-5 CASSPLGQGIQPQHF TGTGCCAGCAGTCCCTTAGGACAGGGAATACAGCCCCAGCATTTT
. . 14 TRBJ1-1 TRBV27 CASSLRHRHTEAFF TGTGCCAGCAGTTTAAGGCACAGGCACACTGAAGCTTTCTTT
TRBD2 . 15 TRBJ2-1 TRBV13 CASSSRLAGDDEQFF TGTGCCAGCAGCTCACGACTAGCGGGAGATGATGAGCAGTTCTTC
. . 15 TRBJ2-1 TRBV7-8 CASSQQGGSYNEQFF TGTGCCAGCAGCCAGCAGGGTGGCTCCTACAATGAGCAGTTCTTC
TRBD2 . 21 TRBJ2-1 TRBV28 CASSLPAGTSGSFSSYNEQFF TGTGCCAGCAGTCTGCCCGCCGGGACTAGCGGGAGCTTCAGCTCCTACAATGAGCAGTTCTTC
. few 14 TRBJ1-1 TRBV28 CASSPPYQGLEAFF TGTGCCAGCAGCCCGCCCTATCAGGGTTTAGAAGCTTTCTTT
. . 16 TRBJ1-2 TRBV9 CASSLPTTHVNYGYTF TGTGCCAGCAGCCTACCTACCACCCACGTTAACTATGGCTACACCTTC
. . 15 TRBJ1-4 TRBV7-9 CASSPPAGTNEKLFF TGTGCCAGCAGCCCGCCGGCAGGAACTAATGAAAAACTGTTTTTT
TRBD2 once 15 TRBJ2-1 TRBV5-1 CASSITSGVLDEQFF TGCGCCAGCAGCATCACTAGCGGAGTGTTGGATGAGCAGTTCTTC
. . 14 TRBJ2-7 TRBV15 CATSRDMYGNEQYF TGTGCCACCAGCAGAGATATGTACGGGAACGAGCAGTACTTC
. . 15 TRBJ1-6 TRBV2 CASSRGGSYNSPLHF TGTGCCAGCAGCCGCGGGGGCTCCTATAATTCACCCCTCCACTTT
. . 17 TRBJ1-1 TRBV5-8 CASSRDPRRQVNTEAFF TGTGCCAGCAGCCGAGACCCCCGGAGACAGGTGAACACTGAAGCTTTCTTT
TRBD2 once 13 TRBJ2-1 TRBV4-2 CASSQPSGNEQFF TGTGCCAGCAGCCAACCTAGCGGAAATGAGCAGTTCTTC
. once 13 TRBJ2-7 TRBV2 CASSRQPSYEQYF TGTGCCAGCAGTCGACAACCGTCCTACGAGCAGTACTTC
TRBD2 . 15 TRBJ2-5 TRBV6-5 CASSPGSSGKETQYF TGTGCCAGCAGCCCCGGTTCTAGCGGGAAGGAGACCCAGTACTTC
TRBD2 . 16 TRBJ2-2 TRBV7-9 CASSPGLVDVTGELFF TGTGCCAGCAGCCCAGGACTAGTAGATGTAACCGGGGAGCTGTTTTTT
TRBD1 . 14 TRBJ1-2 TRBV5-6 CASSLGTANYGYTF TGTGCCAGCAGCCTCGGGACAGCTAACTATGGCTACACCTTC
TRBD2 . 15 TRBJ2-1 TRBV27 CASSAGTSGLNEQFF TGTGCCAGCAGTGCCGGGACTAGCGGTTTAAATGAGCAGTTCTTC
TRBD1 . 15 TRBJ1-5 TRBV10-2 CASSESGTGIKPQHF TGCGCCAGCAGTGAGTCGGGGACAGGGATTAAGCCCCAGCATTTT
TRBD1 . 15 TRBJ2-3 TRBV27 CASRTLRDRPDTQYF TGTGCCAGCAGAACCCTCCGGGACAGACCAGATACGCAGTATTTT
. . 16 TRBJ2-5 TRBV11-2 CASSFELGTARETQYF TGTGCCAGCAGCTTCGAACTAGGGACTGCGCGAGAGACCCAGTACTTC
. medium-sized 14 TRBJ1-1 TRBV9 CASSKGYRNTEAFF TGTGCCAGCAGTAAGGGGTACAGGAACACTGAAGCTTTCTTT
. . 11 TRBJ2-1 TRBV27 CATLDRLEQFF TGTGCCACCCTAGACAGGCTCGAGCAGTTCTTC
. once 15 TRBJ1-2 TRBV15 CATSRDWGESYGYTF TGTGCCACCAGCAGAGATTGGGGGGAAAGCTATGGCTACACCTTC
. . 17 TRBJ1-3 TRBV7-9 CASSSRDSGGSGNTIYF TGTGCCAGCAGCTCCCGGGACTCCGGCGGCTCTGGAAACACCATATATTTT
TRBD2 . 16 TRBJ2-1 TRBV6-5 CASSYAEMGGYNEQFF TGTGCCAGCAGTTACGCTGAGATGGGGGGGTACAATGAGCAGTTCTTC
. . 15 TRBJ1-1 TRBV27 CASSWGMGGNTEAFF TGTGCCAGCAGTTGGGGAATGGGGGGGAACACTGAAGCTTTCTTT
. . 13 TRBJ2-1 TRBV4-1 CASSQTIRVEQFF TGCGCCAGCAGCCAGACCATCCGGGTTGAGCAGTTCTTC
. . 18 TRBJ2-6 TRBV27 CASSLFTDLNSGANVLTF TGTGCCAGCAGTTTATTTACAGATTTGAACTCTGGGGCCAACGTCCTGACTTTC
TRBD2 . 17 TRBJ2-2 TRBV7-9 CASSLDGLAANTGELFF TGTGCCAGCAGCTTAGATGGGCTAGCGGCCAACACCGGGGAGCTGTTTTTT
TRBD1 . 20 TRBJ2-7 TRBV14 CASSQEKVWTGWFRTYEQYF TGTGCCAGCAGCCAAGAAAAAGTTTGGACAGGGTGGTTCAGAACCTACGAGCAGTACTTC